This TCR beta chain was found in a study of shared clonotypes between healthy human individuals (dated by TCRdb to 2020 to 2021). With respect to the entire study: Three men and two women, aged 18 to 49 years, made up the cohort. For each donor, three plates each were used for CD4 naive and CD4 memory, two plates were used for CD8 naive, and one plate was used for CD8 memory. The study deeply sequenced blood TCR repertoires of five healthy adults to estimate repertoire size and the extent of clonotype sharing between individuals. To increase sequencing depth and limit assay-specific biases, TCR repertoire library preparation and sequencing were carried out by different laboratories using diverse techniques. Leukapheresis yielded between about 0.94 and 8.9 billion PBMCs per donor. What the research found in general, with its limitations: Sampling was limited to blood, and TCR repertoires in tissue likely differ from TCR repertoires in blood. When a handful of donors were compared, the shared fraction of clonotypes was roughly 5% for naive CD4, roughly 3.4% for naive CD8, 2% to 2.5% for memory CD4, and 0.4% for memory CD8. Estimated clonotype richness was generally larger for naive than for memory subsets. Compared with non-shared clonotypes, the clonotypes found in all four sorted-subset donors had higher generation probabilities. Rarefaction of sorted-subset datasets indicated incomplete sequencing despite the large sequencing depth. Because the study included a small number of donors, the genetic and exposure-history diversity represented was limited. Pairwise subsampling led to the expectation that sequencing depth would affect the degree of clonotype sharing among donors.

Trimming takes 1 base from V and 1 base from J, and the germline ends sit 9 bases apart. Taken from the germline V gene, the CDR1 and CDR2 loops are MDHEN and SYDVKM. The CDR3 spans 15 residues, from the cysteine through the phenylalanine. Only the CDR3 part of the read is kept: 45 bases, read in frame from the first base. A remark on this clone: The antigen it recognizes is unknown. Base qualities are missing; no much larger clone stands one base away.

The donors were healthy, HIV-negative adults who had no recently reported acute infections or vaccinations. Only Caucasian adults living in Nashville, Tennessee, USA were represented among the donors. CD8 memory samples consisted of magnetically selected CD45RO+ cells combined with CCR7-negative CD45RA+ effector memory (TemRA) cells. Blood was collected by leukapheresis, and PBMCs were isolated by Ficoll-Histopaque density gradient centrifugation and then cryopreserved in liquid nitrogen vapor phase. Purity and quantity of every magnetically sorted T cell population were checked by analytical flow cytometry. From each sorted fraction, genomic DNA was isolated and quantified by UV absorbance on a Nanodrop 2000c. Using the deep immunoSEQ assay, multiplex PCR amplified TCR CDR3 regions from genomic DNA. Genomic DNA extracted from each cell subset was distributed evenly over all wells of several immunoSEQ 96-well plates, and each plate served as one replicate. For sorted subsets, each replicate PCR was loaded with 200 to 250 ng genomic DNA, equivalent to 25,000 to 35,000 T cell genomes. Purified libraries were measured with a Qubit 3.0 fluorometer, size-checked on a Bioanalyzer 2100, and measured again with the KAPA Library Quantification kit. Each immunoSEQ 96-well plate was sequenced on its own single-read 150-cycle Illumina NextSeq 550 flow cell. Per the authors' processing: The immunoSEQ output contained only junctional sequences without quality scores, so filtering could not match that applied to full-length reads. To assign V/J genes and CDR3, sequences were annotated using PyIR, a Python wrapper for IgBLAST v1.9, with IMGT germline references. Reads were filtered out if the reads had weak V/J assignments (E-value above 1e-6), no CDR3, stop codons, out-of-frame junctions, or ambiguous translated residues. V3J clonotypes were defined by identical inferred V gene, J gene, and CDR3 amino acid sequence. Percentage overlap between repertoires was calculated by dividing the number of shared unique clonotypes by the size of the smaller repertoire. Repertoire richness was assessed with RTK rarefaction, the Chao1 estimator, and Recon v2.1 estimates of unobserved clonotypes. For all TCRbeta clonotypes obtained by the gDNA method from a handful of donors, generation probabilities were computed with OLGA. In its TCRdb copy, this immuneACCESS table keeps in-frame sequences only and misses some clones. Where compared with another copy, unresolved V genes explain less than half of these, and the others have no known cause. D and trimming come from the DNA, and the V and J calls and clone size come from that table. A total of fewer than 850,000 clones appear in this sample, about nine tenths of them only once. 34% of the sample is held by the ten biggest clonotypes.

The sequenced sample was memory CD8+ T cells from PBMCs. The sample's cell subset or site label, in plain terms: CD45RO+ cells pooled with CCR7-negative TemRA cells. The rearranged chain carries TRBV28 and TRBJ2-3; TRBD2 is a possible D gene, resting on 6 matching bases. This TCR derives from a man between 18 and 35 years old in good health. Some clones in this sample may be carry-over from other donors' samples. The DNA sequence reads TGTGCCAGCAGTTTATCTTGGGGGGGCACAGATACGCAGTATTTT. This sequence encodes CASSLSWGGTDTQYF.